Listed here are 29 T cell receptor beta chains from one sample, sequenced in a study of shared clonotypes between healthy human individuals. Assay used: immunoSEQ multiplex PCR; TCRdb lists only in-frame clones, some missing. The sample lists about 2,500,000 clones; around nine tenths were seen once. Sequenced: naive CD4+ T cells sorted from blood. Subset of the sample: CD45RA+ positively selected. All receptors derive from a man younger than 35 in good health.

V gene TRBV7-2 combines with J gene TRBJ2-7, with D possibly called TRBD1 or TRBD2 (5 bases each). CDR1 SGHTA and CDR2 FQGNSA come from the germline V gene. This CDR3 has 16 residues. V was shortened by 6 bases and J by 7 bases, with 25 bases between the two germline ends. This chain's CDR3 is CASRPGEGRLPGEQYF. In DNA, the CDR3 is TGTGCCAGCAGGCCCGGTGAGGGACGCCTCCCGGGGGAGCAGTACTTC.

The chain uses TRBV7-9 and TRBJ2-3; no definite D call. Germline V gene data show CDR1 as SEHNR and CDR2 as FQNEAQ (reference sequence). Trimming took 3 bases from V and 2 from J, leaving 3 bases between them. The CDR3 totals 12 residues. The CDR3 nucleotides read TGTGCCAGCAGCTTTCACACAGATACGCAGTATTTT. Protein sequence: CASSFHTDTQYF.

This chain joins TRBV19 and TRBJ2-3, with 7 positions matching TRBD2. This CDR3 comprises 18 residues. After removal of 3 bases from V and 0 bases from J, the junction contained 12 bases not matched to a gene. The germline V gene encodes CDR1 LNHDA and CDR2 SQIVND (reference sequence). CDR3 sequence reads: CASSILGGGPSSTDTQYF. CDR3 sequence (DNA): TGTGCCAGTAGTATTTTGGGCGGGGGACCGTCTAGCACAGATACGCAGTATTTT.

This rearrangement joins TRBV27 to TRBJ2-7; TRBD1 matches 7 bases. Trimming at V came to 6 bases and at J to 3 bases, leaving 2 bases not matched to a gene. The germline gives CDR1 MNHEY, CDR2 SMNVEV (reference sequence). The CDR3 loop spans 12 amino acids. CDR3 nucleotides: TGTGCCAGCAGCACAGGGGACTACGAGCAGTACTTC. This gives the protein CASSTGDYEQYF.

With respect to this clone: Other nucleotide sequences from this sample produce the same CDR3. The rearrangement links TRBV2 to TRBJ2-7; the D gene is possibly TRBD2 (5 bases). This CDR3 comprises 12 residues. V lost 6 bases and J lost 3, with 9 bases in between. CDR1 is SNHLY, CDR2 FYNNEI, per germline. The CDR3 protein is CASSSGGYEQYF. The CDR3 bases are TGTGCCAGCAGCTCCGGAGGCTACGAGCAGTACTTC. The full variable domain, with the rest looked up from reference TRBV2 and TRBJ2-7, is EPEVTQTPSHQVTQMGQEVILRCVPISNHLYFYWYRQILGQKVEFLVSFYNNEISEKSEIFDDQFSVERPDGSNFTLKIRSTKLEDSAMYFCASSSGGYEQYFGPGTRLTVT.

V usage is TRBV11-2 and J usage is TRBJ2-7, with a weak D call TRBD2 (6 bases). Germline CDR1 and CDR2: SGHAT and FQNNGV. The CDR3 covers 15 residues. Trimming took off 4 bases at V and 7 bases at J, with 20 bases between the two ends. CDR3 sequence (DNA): TGTGCCAGCAGCTCGCCGGGACTCCCTTCGTGGGAGCAGTACTTC. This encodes CASSSPGLPSWEQYF.

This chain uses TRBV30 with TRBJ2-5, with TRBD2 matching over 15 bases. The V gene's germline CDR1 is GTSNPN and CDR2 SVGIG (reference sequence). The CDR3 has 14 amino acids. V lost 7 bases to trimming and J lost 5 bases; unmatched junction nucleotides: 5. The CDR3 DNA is TGTGCCTCCACAGGACTAGCGGGAGGGGAGACCCAGTACTTC. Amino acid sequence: CASTGLAGGETQYF.

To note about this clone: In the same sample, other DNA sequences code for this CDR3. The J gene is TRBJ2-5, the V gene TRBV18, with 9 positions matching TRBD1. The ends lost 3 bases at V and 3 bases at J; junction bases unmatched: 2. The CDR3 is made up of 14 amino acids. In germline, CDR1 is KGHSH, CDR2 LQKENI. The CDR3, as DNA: TGTGCCAGCTCACCCCGGACAGGGGAAGAGACCCAGTACTTC. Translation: CASSPRTGEETQYF.

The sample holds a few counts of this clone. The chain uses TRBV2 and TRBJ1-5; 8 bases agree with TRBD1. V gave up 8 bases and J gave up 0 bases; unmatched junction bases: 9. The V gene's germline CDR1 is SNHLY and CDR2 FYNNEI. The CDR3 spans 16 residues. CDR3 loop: CASGWTGKNSNQPQHF. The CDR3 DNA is TGTGCCAGCGGCTGGACAGGGAAAAATAGCAATCAGCCCCAGCATTTT.

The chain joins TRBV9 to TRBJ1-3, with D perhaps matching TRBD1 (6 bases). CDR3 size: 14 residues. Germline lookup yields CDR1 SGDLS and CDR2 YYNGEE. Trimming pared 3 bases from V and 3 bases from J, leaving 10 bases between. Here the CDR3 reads CASSARTDGNTIYF. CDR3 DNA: TGTGCCAGCAGCGCCCGGACAGATGGAAACACCATATATTTT.

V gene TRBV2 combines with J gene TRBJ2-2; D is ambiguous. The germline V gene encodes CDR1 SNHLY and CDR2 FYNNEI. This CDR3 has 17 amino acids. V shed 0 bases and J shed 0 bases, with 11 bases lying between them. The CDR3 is CASSEALLRPNTGELFF. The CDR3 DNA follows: TGTGCCAGCAGTGAAGCGCTTTTGCGCCCGAACACCGGGGAGCTGTTTTTT.

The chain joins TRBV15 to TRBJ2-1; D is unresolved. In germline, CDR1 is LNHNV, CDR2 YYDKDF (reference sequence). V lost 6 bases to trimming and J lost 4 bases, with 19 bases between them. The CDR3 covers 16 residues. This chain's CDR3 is CATSRGAKGSYNEQFF. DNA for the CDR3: TGTGCCACCAGTCGAGGAGCGAAAGGAAGTTACAATGAGCAGTTCTTC.

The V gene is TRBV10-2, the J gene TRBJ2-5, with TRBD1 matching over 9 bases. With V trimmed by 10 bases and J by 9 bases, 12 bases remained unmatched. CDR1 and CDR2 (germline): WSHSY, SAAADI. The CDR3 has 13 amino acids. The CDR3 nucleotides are TGCGCCACCAAAACAGGGGGCGCGGGGTCCCAGTACTTC. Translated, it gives CATKTGGAGSQYF.

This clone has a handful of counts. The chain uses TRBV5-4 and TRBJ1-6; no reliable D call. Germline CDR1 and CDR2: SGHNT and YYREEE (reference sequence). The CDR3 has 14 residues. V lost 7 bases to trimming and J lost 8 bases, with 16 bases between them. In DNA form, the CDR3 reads TGTGCCAGCCGACTCGGGAACGGGGATTCACCCCTCCACTTT. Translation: CASRLGNGDSPLHF.

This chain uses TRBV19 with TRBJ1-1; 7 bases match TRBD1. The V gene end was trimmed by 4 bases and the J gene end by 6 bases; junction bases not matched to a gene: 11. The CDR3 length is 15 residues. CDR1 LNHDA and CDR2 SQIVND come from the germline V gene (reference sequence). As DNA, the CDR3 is TGTGCCAGTAGTACCCGACAGGGAGTCGGCGCTGAAGCTTTCTTT. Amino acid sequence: CASSTRQGVGAEAFF.

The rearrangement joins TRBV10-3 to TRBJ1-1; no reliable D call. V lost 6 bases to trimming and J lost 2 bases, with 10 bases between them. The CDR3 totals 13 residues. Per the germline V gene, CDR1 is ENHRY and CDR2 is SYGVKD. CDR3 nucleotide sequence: TGTGCCATCAGGAGTGACCAAAACACTGAAGCTTTCTTT. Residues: CAIRSDQNTEAFF.

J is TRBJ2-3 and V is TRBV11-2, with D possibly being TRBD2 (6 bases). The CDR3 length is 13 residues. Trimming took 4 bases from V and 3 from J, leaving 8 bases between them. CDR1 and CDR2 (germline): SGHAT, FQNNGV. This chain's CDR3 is CASSWDLTDTQYF. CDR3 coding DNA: TGTGCCAGCAGCTGGGACTTAACAGATACGCAGTATTTT.

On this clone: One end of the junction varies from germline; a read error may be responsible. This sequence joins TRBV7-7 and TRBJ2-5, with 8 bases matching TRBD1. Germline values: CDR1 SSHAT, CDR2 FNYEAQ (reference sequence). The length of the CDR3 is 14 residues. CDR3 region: CASSSQGVGETQYF. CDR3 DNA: TGTGCTAGCAGCTCACAGGGGGTTGGGGAGACCCAGTACTTC.

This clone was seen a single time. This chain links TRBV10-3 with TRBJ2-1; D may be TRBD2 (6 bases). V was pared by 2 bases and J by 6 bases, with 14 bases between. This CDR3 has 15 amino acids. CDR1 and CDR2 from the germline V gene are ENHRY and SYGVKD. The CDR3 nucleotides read TGTGCCATCAGTGAGGCGGGAAATAACTTCAATGAGCAGTTCTTC. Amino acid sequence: CAISEAGNNFNEQFF.

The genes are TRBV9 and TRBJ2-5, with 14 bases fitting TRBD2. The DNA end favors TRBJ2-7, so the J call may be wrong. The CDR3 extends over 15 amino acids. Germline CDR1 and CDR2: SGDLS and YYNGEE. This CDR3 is CASSVGTSGRIEQYF. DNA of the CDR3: TGTGCCAGCAGCGTTGGGACTAGCGGGAGAATCGAGCAGTACTTC.

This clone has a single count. The CDR3: CASSSSGTVNEKLFF. CDR3 sequence (DNA): TGTGCCAGTAGTTCGTCCGGGACGGTTAATGAAAAACTGTTTTTT. This chain uses TRBV19 with TRBJ1-4; tentative D call: TRBD1 (5 bases). The CDR3 sequence is 15 residues long. Trimming pared 5 bases from V and 4 bases from J, leaving 14 bases between. The germline V gene encodes CDR1 LNHDA and CDR2 SQIVND (reference sequence).

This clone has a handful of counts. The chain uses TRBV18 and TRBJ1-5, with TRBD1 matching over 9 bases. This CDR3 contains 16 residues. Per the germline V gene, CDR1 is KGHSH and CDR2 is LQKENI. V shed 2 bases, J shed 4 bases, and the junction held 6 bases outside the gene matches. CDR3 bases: TGTGCCAGCTCACCAGGGGGACAGGGAACGAATCAGCCCCAGCATTTT. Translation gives CASSPGGQGTNQPQHF.

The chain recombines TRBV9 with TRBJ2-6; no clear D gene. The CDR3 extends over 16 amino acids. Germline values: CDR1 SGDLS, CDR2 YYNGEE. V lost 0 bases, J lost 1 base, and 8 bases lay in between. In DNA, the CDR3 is TGTGCCAGCAGCGTAGAATCCGGGTCTGGGGCCAACGTCCTGACTTTC. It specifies CASSVESGSGANVLTF.

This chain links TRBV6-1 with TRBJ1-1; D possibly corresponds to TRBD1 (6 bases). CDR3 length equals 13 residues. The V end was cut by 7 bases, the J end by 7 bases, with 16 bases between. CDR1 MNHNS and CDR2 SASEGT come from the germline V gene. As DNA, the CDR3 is TGTGCCAGCAAGGGGTCCGCACAGGGTGAAGCTTTCTTT. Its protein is CASKGSAQGEAFF.

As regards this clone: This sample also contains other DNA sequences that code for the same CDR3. DNA for the CDR3: TGTGCCAGCAGCCTATATAGGGATCAGCCCCAGCATTTT. The encoded protein is CASSLYRDQPQHF. This chain uses TRBV7-2 with TRBJ1-5; D remains unclear. Germline V gene lookup returns CDR1 SGHTA and CDR2 FQGNSA. The CDR3 extends over 13 amino acids. V was cut by 5 bases and J by 5 bases, with 10 bases left in between.

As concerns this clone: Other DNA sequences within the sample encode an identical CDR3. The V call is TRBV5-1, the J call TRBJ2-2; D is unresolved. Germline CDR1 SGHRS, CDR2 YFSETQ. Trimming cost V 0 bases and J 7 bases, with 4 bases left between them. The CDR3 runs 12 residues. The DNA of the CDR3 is TGCGCCAGCAGCTTGGAGGGCGGGGAGCTGTTTTTT. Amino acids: CASSLEGGELFF.

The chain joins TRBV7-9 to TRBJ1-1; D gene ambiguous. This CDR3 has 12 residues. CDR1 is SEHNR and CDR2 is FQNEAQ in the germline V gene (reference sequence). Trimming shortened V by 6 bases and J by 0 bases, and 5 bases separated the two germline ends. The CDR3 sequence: CASRVLNTEAFF. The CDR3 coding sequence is TGTGCCAGCAGGGTTCTGAACACTGAAGCTTTCTTT. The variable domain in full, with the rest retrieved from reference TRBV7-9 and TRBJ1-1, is DTGVSQNPRHKITKRGQNVTFRCDPISEHNRLYWYRQTLGQGPEFLTYFQNEAQLEKSRLLSDRFSAERPKGSFSTLEIQRTEQGDSAMYLCASRVLNTEAFFGQGTRLTVV.

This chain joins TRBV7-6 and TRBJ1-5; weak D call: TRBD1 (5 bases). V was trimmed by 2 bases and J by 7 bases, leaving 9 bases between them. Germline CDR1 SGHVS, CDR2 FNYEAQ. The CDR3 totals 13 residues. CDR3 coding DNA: TGTGCCAGCAGCTTAAGAGGGGACCAGCCCCAGCATTTT. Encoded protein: CASSLRGDQPQHF.

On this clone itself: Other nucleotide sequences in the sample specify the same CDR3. This CDR3 reads CASSEGLGRQETQYF. The CDR3 DNA follows: TGTGCCAGCAGTGAAGGGTTAGGCAGGCAAGAGACCCAGTACTTC. This rearrangement joins TRBV6-1 to TRBJ2-5; no clear D. The CDR3 sequence is 15 residues long. V was trimmed by 1 base and J by 2 bases, leaving 11 bases between them. Germline CDR1 is MNHNS and CDR2 is SASEGT.